This TCR beta chain was identified during a study of blood T cell repertoires in COVID-19. About the research overall: Italy, Spain and the United States were the sources of the convalescent and acute COVID-19 samples. T cells, B-cell-depleted T cells, or PBMCs provided the cDNA or gDNA that served as material.

Original analysis: Reference gene primer amplification in the assay estimated nucleated cell counts. Some clones are missing from TCRdb's copy, which holds only in-frame ones; the method was immunoSEQ multiplex PCR. V, J and clone size are taken as reported in that table, and D and trimming were inferred from the DNA itself. The sample consists of 250,000 to 300,000 clones, approximately 83% of them appearing once. Clinical history reported by participants formed the basis on which cohorts were assigned. The germline V and J ends were trimmed by 1 base and 0 bases, with 10 bases remaining between them. The CDR3 sequence is 16 residues long. From germline, CDR1 is PRHDT and CDR2 FYEKMQ (reference sequence).

This sequence joins TRBV13 and TRBJ2-1; D is undetermined. This TCR came from a woman aged 45-65 years who had recovered from COVID-19. The sequencing input was PBMCs or T cells enriched from blood (not recorded which). CDR3 DNA: TGTGCCAGCAGCTTAGTCACAGATAGCTCCTACAATGAGCAGTTCTTC. This translates into CASSLVTDSSYNEQFF.